This is a list of T cell receptor beta chains from one sample in a study of blood T cell repertoires in COVID-19. This table comes from immunoSEQ multiplex PCR, and its TCRdb copy is limited to in-frame clones, with some not included. Among over 50,000 clones listed, around 85% were seen once. The sample taken for sequencing was peripheral blood. These receptors came from a man aged 70-80 years with acute or convalescent COVID-19. The CDR3 runs from the conserved cysteine through the conserved F or W. The D gene is left open where the match is weak. Size tells how often a clone was seen (once, few, many) or the class of an expanded clone, and some rows leave it out.

abundance: NA; j_gene: TRBJ2-2; v_gene: TRBV3-1/TRBV3-2; d_gene: TRBD1; CDR3nt: TGTGCCAGCAGCCCGACAGGGGTGGGTACCGGGGAGCTGTTTTTT; CDR3aa: CASSPTGVGTGELFF
abundance: once; j_gene: TRBJ2-5; v_gene: TRBV5-5; d_gene: NA; CDR3nt: TGTGCCAGCAGCTCCCTGGGGGGAGAGACCCAGTACTTC; CDR3aa: CASSSLGGETQYF
abundance: NA; j_gene: TRBJ1-2; v_gene: TRBV5-6; d_gene: NA; CDR3nt: TGTGCCAGCAGCCTGCCGGGAGGCCATGGCTACACCTTC; CDR3aa: CASSLPGGHGYTF
abundance: NA; j_gene: TRBJ1-6; v_gene: TRBV10-2; d_gene: TRBD1; CDR3nt: TGCGCCAGCATGAGGACAGGGATGAATTCACCCCTCCACTTT; CDR3aa: CASMRTGMNSPLHF
abundance: NA; j_gene: TRBJ2-7; v_gene: TRBV4-1; d_gene: TRBD1; CDR3nt: TGCGCCAGCAGCCATAGTCTACAGGGGGCTTCCTTCGAGCAGTACTTC; CDR3aa: CASSHSLQGASFEQYF
abundance: NA; j_gene: TRBJ2-1; v_gene: TRBV5-1; d_gene: TRBD1; CDR3nt: TGCGCCAGCAGCTTGGAGTTGAGACAGGGAAGCGAGCAGTTCTTC; CDR3aa: CASSLELRQGSEQFF
abundance: NA; j_gene: TRBJ1-5; v_gene: TRBV4-1; d_gene: TRBD1; CDR3nt: TGCGCCAGCAGTAAGGGTTGGGACAGGGAATTCAATCAGCCCCAGCATTTT; CDR3aa: CASSKGWDREFNQPQHF
abundance: NA; j_gene: TRBJ2-5; v_gene: TRBV19; d_gene: NA; CDR3nt: TGTGCCAGTAGTAAACAGGTTGCGGCTGAAGAGACCCAGTACTTC; CDR3aa: CASSKQVAAEETQYF
abundance: NA; j_gene: TRBJ2-1; v_gene: TRBV11-3; d_gene: NA; CDR3nt: TGTGCCAGCAGCTTCAACCGGTTTAACAATGAGCAGTTCTTC; CDR3aa: CASSFNRFNNEQFF
abundance: few; j_gene: TRBJ1-5; v_gene: TRBV11-2; d_gene: NA; CDR3nt: TGTGCCAGCAGCTCCTCCCCCCAGGGATGGCCCCAGCATTTT; CDR3aa: CASSSSPQGWPQHF
abundance: NA; j_gene: TRBJ1-1; v_gene: TRBV5-4; d_gene: NA; CDR3nt: TGTGCCAGCAGCTTGCGTCAGGGTCCGCTCACTGAAGCTTTCTTT; CDR3aa: CASSLRQGPLTEAFF
abundance: NA; j_gene: TRBJ1-5; v_gene: TRBV5-1; d_gene: NA; CDR3nt: TGCGCCAGCAGAGAGGACAGCCATCAGCCCCAGCATTTT; CDR3aa: CASREDSHQPQHF
abundance: NA; j_gene: TRBJ2-1; v_gene: TRBV5-1; d_gene: TRBD2; CDR3nt: TGCGCCAGCAGCCGGACTAGCGGGTTGAGCTCCTACAATGAGCAGTTCTTC; CDR3aa: CASSRTSGLSSYNEQFF
abundance: NA; j_gene: TRBJ2-7; v_gene: TRBV7-9; d_gene: NA; CDR3nt: TGTGCCAGCAGCTTAAGCGGGTACTACGAGCAGTACTTC; CDR3aa: CASSLSGYYEQYF
abundance: NA; j_gene: TRBJ2-1; v_gene: TRBV11-3; d_gene: NA; CDR3nt: TGTGCCAGCAGCCCCGGTCGGACACCTACGGATGAGCAGTTCTTC; CDR3aa: CASSPGRTPTDEQFF
abundance: NA; j_gene: TRBJ2-1; v_gene: TRBV18; d_gene: TRBD1; CDR3nt: TGTGCCAGCTCACCGGGACAGGGGCCCAATGAGCAGTTCTTC; CDR3aa: CASSPGQGPNEQFF
abundance: NA; j_gene: TRBJ1-5; v_gene: TRBV2; d_gene: NA; CDR3nt: TGTGCCAGCAGCACAGGCAATCAGCCCCAGCATTTT; CDR3aa: CASSTGNQPQHF
abundance: NA; j_gene: TRBJ1-2; v_gene: TRBV9; d_gene: NA; CDR3nt: TGTGCCAGCAGCGTACGTTCGGAGGGCCTAACGGATGGCTACACCTTC; CDR3aa: CASSVRSEGLTDGYTF